The present T cell receptor beta chain was sequenced within a study of T cells in Graves' hyperthyroidism and ophthalmopathy (dated by TCRdb to the late 2010s). Turning to the overall study: Peripheral blood samples were taken at the time of initial diagnosis, prior to any treatment. After blood sampling, hyperthyroidism patients were treated with methimazole at a starting dose of 30 mg daily, and ophthalmopathy patients were treated with high-dose intravenous methylprednisolone. Prospective prediction of ophthalmopathy was tested in an independent validation cohort consisting of roughly 19 hyperthyroidism patients and approximately 16 patients who later progressed to ophthalmopathy. The study also compared thyroid tissue and blood T-cell repertoires from about six Graves' hyperthyroidism patients. To identify distinguishing TCR V-J signatures, a discovery cohort of about 95 patients was used, comprising 40 to 45 with Graves' ophthalmopathy and around 57 with stable Graves' hyperthyroidism. TCR Vbeta CDR3 sequencing of 135 peripheral blood samples (over 40 ophthalmopathy, some 75 hyperthyroidism and around 17 progressor patients) is reported in the paper. The roughly 91 discovery patients were randomly split 7:3 into training and test sets. Overall study outcomes, separate from this receptor: In validation, the model predicted progression to ophthalmopathy with approximately 69% sensitivity and less than 80% specificity, a median of approximately 6.5 months before onset. Most expanded thyroid clonotypes (frequency above 0.001) were also found in blood, which suggests that blood repertoires may mirror thyroid immune responses. No statistical method was used to set the sample size in advance, and investigators knew the group allocation. A model built on a 13 V-J signature distinguished ophthalmopathy from stable hyperthyroidism, reaching 87.88% sensitivity and about 81% specificity in cross-validation and 80%/75% in testing.

Moderately to severely active disease, a Clinical Activity Score of at least 3, a NOSPECS grade of at least 4, and a duration under 3 months were present in ophthalmopathy patients. Exclusion was applied to patients with uncontrolled infections, other autoimmune diseases, pregnancy or lactation. Diagnoses relied on clinical symptoms, serum thyroxine and TRAb, thyroid ultrasound and orbital computed tomography. Ficoll-Paque density gradient centrifugation was used to isolate PBMCs from approximately 10 ml of fresh peripheral blood. Total RNA was extracted using Trizol reagent, and RNA quality was assessed on an Agilent 2100 Bioanalyzer. Amplification of TCR beta CDR3 regions was carried out from RNA transcripts. A first-round RT-PCR of the TCR CDR3 used the HTBI primer set with the Qiagen OneStep RT-PCR kit. The libraries were constructed in a second round of multiplex PCR and then size-selected and purified. The libraries were sequenced on an Illumina HiSeq2000 using paired-end 100 bp reads. As for the original processing: SOAPnuke was used to process the raw data, throwing out any read that contained adapters or uncalled bases, had a mean Phred below 15, or lacked an exact constant-primer or identifier match. COPE v1.2.5 was used to merge high-quality paired reads, and clonotypes were defined as unique nucleotide sequences. Clonotypes were aligned to IMGT TRBV, TRBD and TRBJ reference segments using MiTCR v1.1. The analysis was restricted to V-J combinations with a frequency above 0.0001, which together covered around 99% of the repertoires. A TCS score was defined as the ratio of F50 (clonal expansion) to E x V (chaos), with BLOSUM62-based TCRdist applied between CDR3 peptides within each V-J. Welch's t-statistics and random forest reduced fewer than 550 V-J features to 13, which were used in a naive Bayes classifier (R e1071). Starting from the raw public reads, TCRdb applied fastp trimming at Q25, assembled clones with MiXCR and retained in-frame beta chains. One record per CDR3 amino acid sequence lists the most common genes and DNA. TCRdb, not the authors, supplied the V and J calls. Recorded for this sample are some 570,000 distinct CDR3 sequences; more than 13% of them occurred a single time. The leading ten clones occupy less than 9% of the sample.

To note about this clonotype: Its antigen is still unknown. No much larger clone is present one base from it, and per-base qualities are unavailable.

Inclusive of the bounding cysteine and phenylalanine, the CDR3 is 15 residues long. Here the CDR3 DNA is all that survives: 45 bases in frame from base 1. Taken from the germline V gene, the CDR1 and CDR2 loops are SGDLS and YYNGEE. The V and J ends are trimmed by 3 bases and 2 bases, leaving 14 bases between them. The sequence derives from a young woman with Graves' ophthalmopathy. The chain is encoded by TRBV9 joined to TRBJ1-2; matching of 5 bases hints at TRBD1 as the D gene. What was sequenced was blood. The CDR3 has the sequence CASSENLQENYGYTF. The nucleotides read TGTGCCAGCAGCGAAAATTTACAGGAAAACTATGGCTACACCTTC.